This TCR beta chain was identified in a study of shared clonotypes between healthy human individuals. Whole-study findings and limits: Estimated richness values were generally larger in naive subsets than in memory subsets.

Several immunoSEQ 96-well plates shared each subset's DNA, each plate a replicate. Clones were sequenced by immunoSEQ multiplex PCR, and TCRdb holds only the in-frame ones, with some missing. Found here are about 1 million clones, more than 65% of them singletons; the top ten hold about 1.5%. A note on this clone: Its antigen is unidentified. Other nucleotide sequences from this sample produce the same CDR3.

The CDR3 sequence is 14 residues long. The V and J ends lost 2 bases and 0 bases respectively, with 6 bases between them. Germline CDR1 is SEHNR and CDR2 is FQNEAQ (reference sequence). The V and J genes are TRBV7-9 and TRBJ2-3; maybe TRBD2 (5 bases). The specimen sequenced was memory CD4+ T cells sorted from blood. The subset denotes: CD45RA-negative fraction. The sequence was obtained from a man younger than 35 in good health. CDR3 protein: CASSLRTSTDTQYF. The CDR3 DNA reads as TGTGCCAGCAGCTTAAGGACTAGCACAGATACGCAGTATTTT.